This T cell receptor beta chain was sequenced during a study of shared clonotypes between healthy human individuals. Profiled with immunoSEQ multiplex PCR; TCRdb holds only in-frame clones, not every one. The sample holds over a million clones, about 75% seen once. The V gene end was trimmed by 4 bases and the J gene end by 0 bases; junction bases not matched to a gene: 12. The CDR3 runs 18 residues. Germline V CDR1 and CDR2: SGHNT, YYREEE (reference sequence). Input material: memory CD4+ T cells sorted from blood. Stated subset: CD45RA-negative fraction. This sequence joins TRBV5-4 and TRBJ2-1, with 8 positions matching TRBD2. This clonotype originated in a man younger than 30 in good health. CDR3 in amino acids: CASSRASGSRSSYNEQFF. In DNA, the CDR3 is TGTGCCAGCAGCCGGGCAAGCGGGAGTCGCTCCTCCTACAATGAGCAGTTCTTC.